This section outlines one T cell receptor beta chain sequence together with its context. The antigen is not known. Per the germline V gene, CDR1 is MNHEY and CDR2 is SMNVEV (reference sequence). This CDR3 is 17 amino acids long. Trimming removed 4 bases from V and 4 bases from J; junction bases left unmatched: 7. It was across several immunoSEQ plates that each subset's genomic DNA was evenly split. Original analysis: Filtering differed since immunoSEQ provided only junctions, with no quality scores. Assay used: immunoSEQ multiplex PCR; TCRdb lists only in-frame clones, some missing. The DNA was the basis for D and trimming; V, J and clone size are from that table. Altogether about 610,000 clones are present, about 95% being singletons, with the ten largest covering less than 0.12%. This sample is part of a study of shared clonotypes between healthy human individuals. Study-wide results and caveats: Naive CD4 clonotypes overlapped across several donors at roughly 5%.

Naive CD8 cells lacked CD45RO, underwent positive selection for CCR7 and left out terminally differentiated effector memory CD45RA+ cells. The donors, all of them Caucasian adults, lived in Nashville, Tennessee. This sequence was found in a woman under 40 in good health. The sequenced sample consisted of naive CD8+ T cells sorted from blood. The genes are TRBV27 and TRBJ2-2; 12 positions match TRBD1. CDR3 region: CASSSSGTGGVTGELFF. CDR3 bases: TGTGCCAGCAGTTCCTCTGGGACAGGGGGCGTCACCGGGGAGCTGTTTTTT.